This T cell receptor beta chain stems from a study of T cells after yellow fever vaccination. Whole-study results and caveats: Clonotypes shared by both compartments, CD4 and CD8, made up a small share. Weaker, the secondary response had a peak occurring faster, on day 5 versus 15. The presence of abundant clonotypes contaminating from the bulk population was possible in FACS-sorted repertoires. The study re-detected most primary-vaccination clones after the booster (around 96% CD4, around 89% CD8).

This CDR3 spans 13 amino acids. Germline-derived CDR1 and CDR2 are DFQATT and SNEGSKA (reference sequence). The V end was cut by 5 bases, the J end by 5 bases, with 12 bases between. TCRdb re-derived calls from the 5' RACE reads in MiXCR, one entry per CDR3 protein. The sample contains about 170,000 distinct CDR3 sequences, 6.2% of which appear only once. Notes on this clonotype: Its target is not known.

The chain recombines TRBV20-1 with TRBJ1-4, with D unresolved. The sample here was CD4+ T cells sorted from PBMCs, taken on the day of the first yellow fever vaccination. This clonotype was obtained from a man aged 18-30 years who received the YFV17D yellow fever vaccine. DNA of the CDR3: TGCAGTGCTCCAGAACGTCAAAATGAAAAACTGTTTTTT. Translated: CSAPERQNEKLFF.